The 17 T cell receptor beta chains given below trace back to one sample, sequenced in a study of T cells in Graves' hyperthyroidism and ophthalmopathy. RNA transcripts served as the template for amplifying TCR beta CDR3 regions. During a first-round RT-PCR of the TCR CDR3, the HTBI primer set was used. TCRdb ran MiXCR on the multiplex PCR reads and lists one entry per CDR3 protein. This repertoire shows 500,000 to 600,000 distinct CDR3 sequences, 16% found once; its top ten account for 18%. Sequenced material: blood. The origin of the receptors is a young woman with Graves' hyperthyroidism.

There are a few counts of this clonotype. J is TRBJ2-7 and V is TRBV24-1, with a weak D call TRBD2 (6 bases). The germline V and J ends were trimmed by 4 bases and 2 bases, with 17 bases remaining between them. The length of the CDR3 is 16 residues. From germline, CDR1 is KGHDR and CDR2 SFDVKD. CDR3 nucleotide sequence: TGTGCCACCAGTGACCGCCCAGCGGGTGATGCCTACGAGCAGTACTTC. This sequence encodes CATSDRPAGDAYEQYF.

This chain joins TRBV7-2 and TRBJ1-2, with 10 positions matching TRBD1. Germline V gives CDR1 SGHTA, CDR2 FQGNSA. V lost 1 base to trimming and J lost 9 bases; unmatched junction nucleotides: 5. The CDR3 consists of 14 residues. The CDR3 bases are TGTGCCAGCAGCTTAGATCGGACAGGGGGTCGCTACACCTTC. It translates to CASSLDRTGGRYTF.

This clonotype was seen many times. This chain links TRBV20-1 with TRBJ1-3, with D uncertain. Trimming removed 6 bases at V and 4 bases at J, with 16 bases between. Looked up from germline, CDR1 is DFQATT and CDR2 is SNEGSKA (reference sequence). CDR3 length equals 14 residues. CDR3 loop: CSALYRSRGNTIYF. The CDR3 DNA reads TGCAGTGCCCTTTACAGATCTCGAGGAAACACCATATATTTT.

Many counts were recorded for this clonotype. This chain uses TRBV20-1 with TRBJ2-3; TRBD1 or TRBD2 may be the D gene (6 bases each). V shed 8 bases and J shed 2 bases, with 14 bases lying between them. The CDR3 sequence is 13 residues long. Looked up from germline, CDR1 is DFQATT and CDR2 is SNEGSKA (reference sequence). CDR3 coding DNA: TGCAGTTGCGGGACACCTTACACAGATACGCAGTATTTT. Its protein is CSCGTPYTDTQYF.

This sequence joins TRBV6-2 or TRBV6-3 and TRBJ2-7; D gene unclear. With 5 bases removed from V and 5 bases from J, the gap between germline ends came to 10 bases. Germline assignment: CDR1 MNHEY and CDR2 SVGEGT. The CDR3 contains 12 residues. CDR3 bases: TGTGCCAGCAGTGTTTTCCTAAACGAGCAGTACTTC. It specifies CASSVFLNEQYF.

This chain links TRBV7-6 with TRBJ1-5; TRBD1 agrees at 7 bases. The CDR3 is made up of 16 amino acids. Germline-derived CDR1 and CDR2 are SGHVS and FNYEAQ. After removal of 11 bases from V and 5 bases from J, the junction contained 18 bases not matched to a gene. CDR3 nucleotides: TGTGCCCCCTTAGCGGTCGGTGTAGGGGGCGATCAGCCCCAGCATTTT. It specifies CAPLAVGVGGDQPQHF.

This clonotype appeared many times. The V call is TRBV7-9, the J call TRBJ2-7, with 15 bases fitting TRBD2. Germline loops: CDR1 SEHNR, CDR2 FQNEAQ (reference sequence). This CDR3 contains 13 residues. With 10 bases clipped from V and 4 bases from J, the junction kept 2 bases outside the gene matches. CDR3 residues: CATGTSGRYEQYF. The CDR3 DNA reads TGTGCCACCGGGACTAGCGGGAGGTACGAGCAGTACTTC.

This clonotype appeared a few times. The J gene is TRBJ2-5, the V gene TRBV7-9, with TRBD1 matching over 7 bases. Germline V gene data show CDR1 as SEHNR and CDR2 as FQNEAQ (reference sequence). The CDR3 runs 15 residues. Losses at the gene ends were 5 bases for V and 5 bases for J; bases not matched to a gene: 11. This CDR3 is CASSDTGVQGETQYF. As DNA, the CDR3 is TGTGCCAGCAGCGATACAGGGGTTCAAGGGGAGACCCAGTACTTC.

This chain joins TRBV9 and TRBJ2-3; a weak D match, TRBD1 (7 bases). CDR3 length equals 15 residues. Trimming removed 0 bases at V and 5 bases at J, with 13 bases between. The germline V gene has CDR1 SGDLS and CDR2 YYNGEE. CDR3 in amino acids: CASSVEAGGGDTQYF. In nucleotides, the CDR3 is TGTGCCAGCAGCGTAGAGGCAGGGGGAGGAGATACGCAGTATTTT. Full variable domain (outside the CDR3, taken from reference TRBV9 and TRBJ2-3): DSGVTQTPKHLITATGQRVTLRCSPRSGDLSVYWYQQSLDQGLQFLIQYYNGEERAKGNILERFSAQQFPDLHSELNLSSLELGDSALYFCASSVEAGGGDTQYFGPGTRLTVL.

This CDR3 reads CASSQRRGYGYTF. The CDR3 DNA follows: TGTGCCAGCAGCCAACGCAGGGGCTATGGCTACACCTTC. J is TRBJ1-2 and V is TRBV14, with a weak D call TRBD1 (6 bases). Deletions cut 2 bases from V and 4 bases from J, with 8 bases between. This CDR3 has 13 residues. Germline-derived CDR1 and CDR2 are SGHDN and FVKESK.

This clonotype was counted only a few times. The conserved phenylalanine or tryptophan is not found at the CDR3 terminus, so this likely reflects a read error. J is TRBJ1-1 and V is TRBV27; 7 bases match TRBD1. The trim removed 5 bases at V and 4 bases at J, leaving 4 bases unmatched. Germline V gene lookup returns CDR1 MNHEY and CDR2 SMNVEV (reference sequence). The CDR3 runs to 13 residues. The CDR3 DNA sequence: TGTGCCAGCAGTCTCGGGACAGTCACTGAAGCTTTCCTT. Its translation: CASSLGTVTEAFL.

This clonotype was counted many times. The chain recombines TRBV20-1 with TRBJ2-3; no clear D. The CDR3 has 12 residues. CDR1 DFQATT and CDR2 SNEGSKA come from the germline V gene (reference sequence). Trimming stripped 5 bases from V and 4 bases from J, with 10 bases between. The CDR3 DNA sequence: TGCAGTGCTCGGGTAGCAGCAGATACGCAGTATTTT. The encoded protein is CSARVAADTQYF.

The rearrangement links TRBV20-1 to TRBJ1-3, with TRBD1 matching 7 bases. Germline CDR1 and CDR2: DFQATT and SNEGSKA (reference sequence). The CDR3 is made up of 17 amino acids. The V segment lost 3 bases and the J segment 2 bases; nucleotides outside the gene matches: 13. The CDR3, as DNA: TGCAGTGCTAGCGGGGCGATCGGACAGGCACCTGGAAACACCATATATTTT. As protein: CSASGAIGQAPGNTIYF.

The chain links TRBV5-6 to TRBJ1-1, with 12 bases that match TRBD1. J gave up 3 bases and V 0 bases, and 9 bases lay outside the gene matches. Germline V lookup: CDR1 SGHDT, CDR2 YYEEEE. CDR3 length: 18 residues. This CDR3 is CASSLVPGQGASDTEAFF. For the CDR3, the DNA is TGTGCCAGCAGCTTGGTACCGGGACAGGGGGCCTCGGACACTGAAGCTTTCTTT.

This clonotype occurred many times. The rearrangement uses TRBV18 and TRBJ1-2; D is uncertain. Trimming took 5 bases from V and 4 from J, leaving 11 bases between them. The germline CDR1 and CDR2 sequences are KGHSH and LQKENI. The CDR3 loop spans 13 amino acids. CDR3 in DNA: TGTGCCAGCTCAAAACCGGAAACCTATGGCTACACCTTC. Protein product: CASSKPETYGYTF.

A few counts support this clonotype. This sequence joins TRBV7-9 and TRBJ1-3, with D unclear. V was trimmed by 5 bases and J by 0 bases, leaving 8 bases between them. The CDR3 sequence is 14 residues long. In germline, CDR1 is SEHNR, CDR2 FQNEAQ (reference sequence). For the CDR3, the DNA is TGTGCCAGCAGCCGTGGGAACTCTGGAAACACCATATATTTT. Protein sequence: CASSRGNSGNTIYF.

In its sample, this clonotype was seen many times. CDR3 sequence reads: CASSALAGEGIQYF. The DNA of the CDR3 is TGTGCCAGCAGTGCGCTAGCGGGGGAAGGCATTCAGTACTTC. This chain links TRBV6-1 with TRBJ2-4; TRBD2 matches at 10 bases. The trim removed 4 bases at V and 9 bases at J, leaving 6 bases unmatched. Per germline, CDR1 MNHNS and CDR2 SASEGT. The length of the CDR3 is 14 residues.